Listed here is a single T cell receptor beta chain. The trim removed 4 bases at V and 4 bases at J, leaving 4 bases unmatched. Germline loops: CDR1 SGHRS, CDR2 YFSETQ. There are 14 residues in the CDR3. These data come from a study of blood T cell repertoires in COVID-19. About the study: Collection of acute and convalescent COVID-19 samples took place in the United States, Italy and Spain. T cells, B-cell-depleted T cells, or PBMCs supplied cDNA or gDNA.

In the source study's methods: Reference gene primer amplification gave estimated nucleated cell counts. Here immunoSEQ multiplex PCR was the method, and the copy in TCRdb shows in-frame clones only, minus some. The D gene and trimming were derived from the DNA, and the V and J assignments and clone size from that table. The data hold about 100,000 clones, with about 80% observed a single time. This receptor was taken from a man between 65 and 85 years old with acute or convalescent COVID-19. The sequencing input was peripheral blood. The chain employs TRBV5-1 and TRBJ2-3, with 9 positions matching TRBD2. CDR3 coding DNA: TGCGCCAGCAGCGCGGGGGGGGCGGCAGATACGCAGTATTTT. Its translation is CASSAGGAADTQYF.